The clone carrying this TCR beta chain appeared many times. Its antigen is not known. This sample was taken from a study of CD8 T cells in ankylosing spondylitis. Findings of the study overall: There was reportedly significant enrichment of clones that were disease-linked in matched ankylosing spondylitis synovial fluid.

MiXCR was run by TCRdb on the 5' RACE reads, yielding one entry per CDR3 protein. The table records approximately 240,000 distinct CDR3 sequences, about 10% of them present only once. This receptor was identified in a male donor with ankylosing spondylitis or in good health (not recorded which). The sample taken for sequencing was blood, either unsorted or a sorted T cell fraction (not recorded which).

The chain's CDR3 is CASRGPGAHAKNIQYF. The CDR3 bases are TGTGCCAGCAGAGGTCCGGGGGCACACGCCAAAAACATTCAGTACTTC. The V and J genes are TRBV6-1 and TRBJ2-4; D could derive from TRBD1 or TRBD2 (6 bases each). CDR3 length: 16 amino acids. V was shortened by 6 bases and J by 1 base, with 16 bases between the two germline ends. The germline V gene has CDR1 MNHNS and CDR2 SASEGT.